This T cell receptor (beta chain) derives from a study of blood T cell repertoires in COVID-19. Data came from immunoSEQ multiplex PCR; TCRdb stores just in-frame clones and leaves some out. Of some 69,000 clones in the sample, roughly nine tenths were seen once. The junction had 7 bases not matched to a gene; V was cut back by 4 bases and J by 9 bases. This CDR3 is built from 15 residues. Germline loops: CDR1 SGHRS, CDR2 YFSETQ. The TCR sequence derives from a woman aged 50 to 60 with active COVID-19. This rearrangement joins TRBV5-1 to TRBJ1-6, with 10 bases lining up with TRBD1. The sequencing sample was made of peripheral blood. The DNA for the CDR3 is TGCGCCAGCAGCACCGGACAGGGGGAAGTTTCACCCCTCCACTTT. It translates to CASSTGQGEVSPLHF.